The 7 T cell receptor beta chains in this list originate from one sample, sequenced in a study of cytomegalovirus exposure and HLA in healthy donors. 13 Jbeta primers and 60 Vbeta primers were used for the PCR. Clones were sequenced by immunoSEQ multiplex PCR, and TCRdb holds only the in-frame ones, with some missing. The table has about 170,000 clones, roughly 78% seen once. The sample comprised PBMCs. The receptor set was obtained from a woman aged 50 to 60 in good health and CMV-seropositive.

The rearrangement links TRBV6-1 to TRBJ1-2; D remains unclear. The V and J ends lost 5 bases and 6 bases respectively, with 13 bases between them. The CDR3 has 13 amino acids. Per the germline V gene, CDR1 is MNHNS and CDR2 is SASEGT. The DNA for the CDR3 is TGTGCCAGCAGTTATGGAGGAGGCGATGGCTACACCTTC. Protein: CASSYGGGDGYTF.

The chain is built from TRBV19 and TRBJ1-5, with 10 positions matching TRBD1. This CDR3 is built from 13 residues. V trimming: 5 bases; J trimming: 6 bases; junction bases outside the gene matches: 1. Germline lookup yields CDR1 LNHDA and CDR2 SQIVND (reference sequence). The CDR3 loop reads CASSGTGVQPQHF. The CDR3 nucleotides are TGTGCCAGTAGTGGGACAGGGGTTCAGCCCCAGCATTTT. Full variable domain (missing parts from reference TRBV19 and TRBJ1-5): DGGITQSPKYLFRKEGQNVTLSCEQNLNHDAMYWYRQDPGQGLRLIYYSQIVNDFQKGDIAEGYSVSREKKESFPLTVTSAQKNPTAFYLCASSGTGVQPQHFGDGTRLSIL.

The chain recombines TRBV7-9 with TRBJ1-3; unclear D gene. The V gene's germline CDR1 is SEHNR and CDR2 FQNEAQ (reference sequence). V was trimmed by 6 bases and J by 7 bases, leaving 19 bases between them. The CDR3 loop spans 15 amino acids. The DNA of the CDR3 is TGTGCCAGCAGTCCGGGTCCCCCGCCCCAGAACACCATATATTTT. This encodes CASSPGPPPQNTIYF. Based on the CDR3 plus reference TRBV7-9 and TRBJ1-3, the full variable domain is DTGVSQNPRHKITKRGQNVTFRCDPISEHNRLYWYRQTLGQGPEFLTYFQNEAQLEKSRLLSDRFSAERPKGSFSTLEIQRTEQGDSAMYLCASSPGPPPQNTIYFGEGSWLTVV.

The J gene is TRBJ2-3, the V gene TRBV2; 10 nucleotides align to TRBD2. V was clipped by 5 bases and J by 2 bases; unmatched bases: 7. Germline CDR1 is SNHLY and CDR2 is FYNNEI. The CDR3 consists of 16 residues. CDR3: CASSSTSGDFTDTQYF. CDR3 nucleotides: TGTGCCAGCAGTTCTACTAGCGGGGACTTCACAGATACGCAGTATTTT.

In the case of this clone: The junction departs from the called germline gene at one end, perhaps through a read error. V and J are TRBV7-9 and TRBJ1-6; D remains ambiguous. The CDR3 is 17 amino acids. Germline CDR1 and CDR2: SEHNR and FQNEAQ (reference sequence). The CDR3 region is CSSSLDPGLSYNSPLHF. In DNA form, the CDR3 reads TGTTCCAGCAGCTTAGACCCCGGACTTAGCTATAATTCACCCCTCCACTTT.

J is TRBJ1-1 and V is TRBV6-4; D is uncertain. Germline loops: CDR1 MRHNA, CDR2 SNTAGT. This CDR3 is 14 amino acids long. V was pared by 3 bases and J by 6 bases, with 14 bases between. This CDR3 reads CASSDSSGVAEAFF. CDR3 in DNA: TGTGCCAGCAGTGATTCTTCCGGGGTGGCTGAAGCTTTCTTT.

The chain joins TRBV5-1 to TRBJ2-2; a possible D gene is TRBD1 (6 bases). Germline V gene sequence: CDR1 SGHRS, CDR2 YFSETQ. The CDR3 contains 14 residues. The V and J ends lost 3 bases and 4 bases respectively, with 10 bases between them. CDR3 coding DNA: TGCGCCAGCAGCTCGGTGACAGGCACCGGGGAGCTGTTTTTT. Translated: CASSSVTGTGELFF.